The clone carrying this T cell receptor beta chain was seen repeatedly, ten times or more. The antigen remains unidentified. These data originate in a study of identical twins. A universal primer site was created by template switching, with the cDNA bearing unique molecular identifiers. TCRdb fed the 5' RACE reads into MiXCR, producing one record per CDR3 protein. There are 550,000 to 800,000 distinct CDR3 sequences in the sample; just over 7% occur only once, and 1.5% to 2% lies in the top ten. Study-wide points: There is a chance that invariant MAIT and iNKT cells partially muddied zero-insertion analyses. In cord blood, abundant beta clonotypes had fewer insertions; memory showed no trend.

Deletions cut 6 bases from V and 2 bases from J, with 8 bases between. The CDR3 consists of 13 residues. Germline loops: CDR1 MNHNS, CDR2 SASEGT. In addition, the sample was reused for a study of yellow fever vaccine responses in identical twins. That paper adds: Twins' vaccine T cell responses were reported to seem partly convergent and partly personalized.

The chain carries TRBV6-1 and TRBJ1-3; D not certain. What was sequenced was PBMCs. This TCR derives from a young woman in good health. The CDR3 nucleotides read TGTGCCAGCAGCACCTCTACTGGAAACACCATATATTTT. Translation gives CASSTSTGNTIYF.